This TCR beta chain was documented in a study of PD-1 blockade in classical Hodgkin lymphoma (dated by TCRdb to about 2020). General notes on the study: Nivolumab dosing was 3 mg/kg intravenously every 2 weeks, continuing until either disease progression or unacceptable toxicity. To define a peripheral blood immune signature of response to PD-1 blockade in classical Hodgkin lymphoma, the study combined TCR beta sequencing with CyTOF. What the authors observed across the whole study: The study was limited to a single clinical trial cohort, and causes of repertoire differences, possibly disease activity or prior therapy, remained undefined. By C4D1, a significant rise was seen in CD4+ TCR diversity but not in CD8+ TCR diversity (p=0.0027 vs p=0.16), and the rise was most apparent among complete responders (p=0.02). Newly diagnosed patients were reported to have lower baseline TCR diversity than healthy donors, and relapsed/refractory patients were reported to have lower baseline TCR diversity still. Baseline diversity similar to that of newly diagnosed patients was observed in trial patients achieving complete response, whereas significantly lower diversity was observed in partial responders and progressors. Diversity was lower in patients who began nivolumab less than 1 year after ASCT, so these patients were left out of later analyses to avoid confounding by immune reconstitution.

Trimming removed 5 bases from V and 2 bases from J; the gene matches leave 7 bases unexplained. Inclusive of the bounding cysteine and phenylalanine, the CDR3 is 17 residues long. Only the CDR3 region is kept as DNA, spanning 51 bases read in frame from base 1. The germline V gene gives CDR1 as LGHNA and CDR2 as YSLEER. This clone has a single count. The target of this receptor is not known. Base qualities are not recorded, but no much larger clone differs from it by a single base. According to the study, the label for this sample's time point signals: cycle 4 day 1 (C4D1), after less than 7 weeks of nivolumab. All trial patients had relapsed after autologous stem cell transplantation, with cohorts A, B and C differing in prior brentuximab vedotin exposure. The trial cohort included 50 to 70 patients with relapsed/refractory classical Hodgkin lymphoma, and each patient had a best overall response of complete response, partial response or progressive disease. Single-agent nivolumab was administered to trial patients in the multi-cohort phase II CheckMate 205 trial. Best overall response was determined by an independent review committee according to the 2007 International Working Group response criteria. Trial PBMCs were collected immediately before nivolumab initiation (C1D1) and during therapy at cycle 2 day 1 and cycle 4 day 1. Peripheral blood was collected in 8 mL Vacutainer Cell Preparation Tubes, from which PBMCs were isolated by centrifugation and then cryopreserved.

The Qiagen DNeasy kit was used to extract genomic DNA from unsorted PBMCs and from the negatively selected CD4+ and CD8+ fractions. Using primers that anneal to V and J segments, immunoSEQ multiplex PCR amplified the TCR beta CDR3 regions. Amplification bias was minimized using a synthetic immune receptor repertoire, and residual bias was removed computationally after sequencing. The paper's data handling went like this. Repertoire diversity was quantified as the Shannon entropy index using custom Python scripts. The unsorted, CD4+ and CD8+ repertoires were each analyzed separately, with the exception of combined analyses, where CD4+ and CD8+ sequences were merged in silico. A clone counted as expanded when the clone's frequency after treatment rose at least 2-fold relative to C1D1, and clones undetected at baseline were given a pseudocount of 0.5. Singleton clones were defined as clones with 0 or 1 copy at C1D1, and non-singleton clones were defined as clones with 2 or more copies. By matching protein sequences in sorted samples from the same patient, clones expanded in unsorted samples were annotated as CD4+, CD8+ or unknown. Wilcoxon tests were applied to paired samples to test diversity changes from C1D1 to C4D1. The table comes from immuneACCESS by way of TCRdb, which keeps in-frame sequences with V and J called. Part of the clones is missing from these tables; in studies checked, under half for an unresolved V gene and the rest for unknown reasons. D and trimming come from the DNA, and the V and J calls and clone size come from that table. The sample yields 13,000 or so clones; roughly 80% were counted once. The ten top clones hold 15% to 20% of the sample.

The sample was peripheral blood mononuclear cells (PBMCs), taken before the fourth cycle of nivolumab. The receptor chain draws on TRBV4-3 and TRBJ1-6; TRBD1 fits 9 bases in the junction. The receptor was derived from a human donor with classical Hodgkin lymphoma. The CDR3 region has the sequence CASSAQQGATYNSPLHF. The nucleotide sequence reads TGCGCCAGCAGCGCTCAACAGGGGGCCACCTATAATTCACCCCTCCACTTT.